These T cell receptor beta chains were read from a single sample in a study of a mutant IDH1 vaccine in newly diagnosed glioma. The table came from immunoSEQ multiplex PCR; TCRdb's copy has only in-frame clones and leaves some out. The repertoire holds about 56,000 clones, with roughly four fifths as singletons. No antigen has been assigned to these receptors. The starting material was PBMCs, obtained from a glioma patient whose treatment included an IDH1 peptide vaccine. Every receptor here comes from a woman between 45 and 65 years old with glioma. Each CDR3 is given with its conserved first and last residue. Each record gives: CDR3 protein, CDR3 DNA, V gene, D gene, clone size, J gene. A D gene is named only where the DNA matches it firmly. Some rows have no size entry. The others give once, few or many, or a class for an expanded clone.

CDR3 protein: CAGNRVRSNQPQHF
CDR3 DNA: TGTGCCGGAAACAGGGTTAGGAGCAATCAGCCCCAGCATTTT
V gene: TRBV5-3
D gene: NA
clone size: NA
J gene: TRBJ1-5

CDR3 protein: CASSAGANVLTF
CDR3 DNA: TGTGCCAGCTCAGCTGGGGCCAACGTCCTGACTTTC
V gene: TRBV18
D gene: NA
clone size: NA
J gene: TRBJ2-6

CDR3 protein: CASSPDRGNYGYTF
CDR3 DNA: TGTGCCAGCAGCCCAGACAGGGGGAACTATGGCTACACCTTC
V gene: TRBV5-4
D gene: TRBD1
clone size: NA
J gene: TRBJ1-2

CDR3 protein: CASSPLGTENSPLHF
CDR3 DNA: TGTGCCAGCTCACCATTGGGGACAGAGAATTCACCCCTCCACTTT
V gene: TRBV18
D gene: TRBD1
clone size: once
J gene: TRBJ1-6

CDR3 protein: CASSRTPGGYTF
CDR3 DNA: TGTGCCAGCAGCCGGACGCCCGGCGGCTACACCTTC
V gene: TRBV14
D gene: NA
clone size: few
J gene: TRBJ1-2

CDR3 protein: CSTSTGGNEKLFF
CDR3 DNA: TGCAGCACATCGACAGGGGGAAATGAAAAACTGTTTTTT
V gene: TRBV29-1
D gene: TRBD1
clone size: NA
J gene: TRBJ1-4

CDR3 protein: CASALGFRAEAFF
CDR3 DNA: TGTGCCAGCGCCCTGGGGTTTCGAGCTGAAGCTTTCTTT
V gene: TRBV6-5
D gene: NA
clone size: NA
J gene: TRBJ1-1

CDR3 protein: CASSLEDSGLGPQHF
CDR3 DNA: TGTGCCAGCAGTTTGGAGGACTCAGGGTTAGGGCCCCAGCATTTT
V gene: TRBV28
D gene: NA
clone size: few
J gene: TRBJ1-5

CDR3 protein: CASGGTPDTQYF
CDR3 DNA: TGTGCCAGCGGAGGAACGCCAGATACGCAGTATTTT
V gene: TRBV25-1
D gene: NA
clone size: NA
J gene: TRBJ2-3

CDR3 protein: CASSIPGYTGGYTF
CDR3 DNA: TGTGCCAGTAGTATCCCCGGCTACACGGGAGGCTACACCTTC
V gene: TRBV19
D gene: NA
clone size: once
J gene: TRBJ1-2

CDR3 protein: CASRILVNTEAFF
CDR3 DNA: TGTGCCAGCAGGATACTCGTGAACACTGAAGCTTTCTTT
V gene: TRBV6-1
D gene: NA
clone size: once
J gene: TRBJ1-1

CDR3 protein: CASSLWGSSYNSPLHF
CDR3 DNA: TGCGCCAGCAGCTTGTGGGGAAGCTCCTATAATTCACCCCTCCACTTT
V gene: TRBV5-1
D gene: NA
clone size: NA
J gene: TRBJ1-6

CDR3 protein: CASSLIQGALFRGYTF
CDR3 DNA: TGTGCCAGCAGCTTGATCCAGGGGGCGCTTTTTAGGGGCTACACCTTC
V gene: TRBV7-9
D gene: TRBD1
clone size: NA
J gene: TRBJ1-2

CDR3 protein: CASSLEAGNTIYF
CDR3 DNA: TGTGCCAGCAGCCTAGAAGCCGGAAACACCATATATTTT
V gene: TRBV11-2
D gene: NA
clone size: NA
J gene: TRBJ1-3

CDR3 protein: CASSYSSLGVRTEAFF
CDR3 DNA: TGTGCCAGCAGTTACTCCTCTCTAGGGGTTAGAACTGAAGCTTTCTTT
V gene: TRBV6-6
D gene: NA
clone size: NA
J gene: TRBJ1-1

CDR3 protein: CASSLSGLTDTQYF
CDR3 DNA: TGCGCCAGCAGCCTTAGCGGACTCACAGATACGCAGTATTTT
V gene: TRBV5-1
D gene: NA
clone size: NA
J gene: TRBJ2-3

CDR3 protein: CASRLGTGLNTEAFF
CDR3 DNA: TGTGCCAGCCGTCTGGGGACAGGGCTGAACACTGAAGCTTTCTTT
V gene: TRBV6-5
D gene: TRBD1
clone size: NA
J gene: TRBJ1-1

CDR3 protein: CASSYRDAGSYEQYF
CDR3 DNA: TGTGCCAGCAGTTACCGGGACGCAGGCTCCTACGAGCAGTACTTC
V gene: TRBV6-5
D gene: NA
clone size: NA
J gene: TRBJ2-7

CDR3 protein: CASSLGESNQPQHF
CDR3 DNA: TGTGCCAGCAGCTTAGGAGAAAGCAATCAGCCCCAGCATTTT
V gene: TRBV13
D gene: NA
clone size: NA
J gene: TRBJ1-5

CDR3 protein: CASSVSLGQSSYEQYF
CDR3 DNA: TGTGCCAGCAGCGTCTCCTTGGGACAGAGCTCCTACGAGCAGTACTTC
V gene: TRBV9
D gene: TRBD1
clone size: NA
J gene: TRBJ2-7

CDR3 protein: CASRETAASRNSPLHF
CDR3 DNA: TGTGCCAGCAGGGAGACAGCAGCGAGCCGAAATTCACCCCTCCACTTT
V gene: TRBV27
D gene: NA
clone size: NA
J gene: TRBJ1-6

CDR3 protein: CSATGTGVQETQYF
CDR3 DNA: TGCAGCGCGACCGGGACAGGCGTCCAAGAGACCCAGTACTTC
V gene: TRBV29-1
D gene: TRBD1
clone size: NA
J gene: TRBJ2-5

CDR3 protein: CASSNGIVNYGYTF
CDR3 DNA: TGTGCCAGCAGTAATGGCATAGTCAACTATGGCTACACCTTC
V gene: TRBV27
D gene: NA
clone size: NA
J gene: TRBJ1-2

CDR3 protein: CASSREGSETQYF
CDR3 DNA: TGTGCCAGTAGTAGGGAGGGTTCGGAGACCCAGTACTTC
V gene: TRBV19
D gene: TRBD2
clone size: once
J gene: TRBJ2-5

CDR3 protein: CASSQGFSGANVLTF
CDR3 DNA: TGTGCCAGCAGCCAAGGGTTCTCTGGGGCCAACGTCCTGACTTTC
V gene: TRBV4-2
D gene: NA
clone size: few
J gene: TRBJ2-6

CDR3 protein: CASSVIGATNEKLFF
CDR3 DNA: TGTGCCAGCAGCGTAATCGGGGCAACTAATGAAAAACTGTTTTTT
V gene: TRBV9
D gene: NA
clone size: NA
J gene: TRBJ1-4

CDR3 protein: CAWSGNGGQGYTF
CDR3 DNA: TGTGCCTGGAGTGGGAACGGGGGGCAGGGCTACACCTTC
V gene: TRBV30
D gene: NA
clone size: NA
J gene: TRBJ1-2

CDR3 protein: CASSNGGPRVTDTQYF
CDR3 DNA: TGCGCCAGCAGTAACGGGGGGCCAAGAGTCACAGATACGCAGTATTTT
V gene: TRBV5-1
D gene: NA
clone size: NA
J gene: TRBJ2-3

CDR3 protein: CASSQDSYRGGSNTEAFF
CDR3 DNA: TGCGCCAGCAGCCAAGATAGTTACAGGGGGGGTTCGAACACTGAAGCTTTCTTT
V gene: TRBV4-1
D gene: TRBD1
clone size: NA
J gene: TRBJ1-1

CDR3 protein: CASHGGGGYGYTF
CDR3 DNA: TGTGCCAGCCACGGGGGGGGAGGTTATGGCTACACCTTC
V gene: TRBV19
D gene: NA
clone size: NA
J gene: TRBJ1-2

CDR3 protein: CASSLASSSYEQYF
CDR3 DNA: TGTGCCAGCAGTTTAGCGTCGAGCTCCTACGAGCAGTACTTC
V gene: TRBV27
D gene: NA
clone size: NA
J gene: TRBJ2-7

CDR3 protein: CASSLQGTNTEAFF
CDR3 DNA: TGTGCCAGCAGCCTACAGGGGACGAACACTGAAGCTTTCTTT
V gene: TRBV2
D gene: TRBD1
clone size: NA
J gene: TRBJ1-1

CDR3 protein: CASSLVGGSPDGYTF
CDR3 DNA: TGCGCCAGCAGCTTGGTAGGGGGTAGCCCCGATGGCTACACCTTC
V gene: TRBV5-1
D gene: NA
clone size: once
J gene: TRBJ1-2

CDR3 protein: CASVGRGDRAQHF
CDR3 DNA: TGTGCCAGTGTTGGCAGGGGAGATAGGGCCCAGCATTTT
V gene: TRBV19
D gene: NA
clone size: NA
J gene: TRBJ1-5

CDR3 protein: CASSVTQTGGAGGYTF
CDR3 DNA: TGTGCCAGCAGCGTAACACAGACAGGGGGCGCGGGTGGCTACACCTTC
V gene: TRBV9
D gene: TRBD1
clone size: NA
J gene: TRBJ1-2

CDR3 protein: CASSYALTQGLEQYF
CDR3 DNA: TGTGCCAGCAGTTACGCGCTTACTCAAGGCCTCGAGCAGTACTTC
V gene: TRBV6-5
D gene: NA
clone size: NA
J gene: TRBJ2-7

CDR3 protein: CASSDPRQGLNSPLHF
CDR3 DNA: TGTGCCAGCAGCGACCCACGACAGGGGCTTAATTCACCCCTCCACTTT
V gene: TRBV9
D gene: TRBD1
clone size: NA
J gene: TRBJ1-6

CDR3 protein: CASSSEGTGYEQYF
CDR3 DNA: TGTGCCAGCAGCTCCGAGGGGACAGGATACGAGCAGTACTTC
V gene: TRBV5-5
D gene: TRBD1
clone size: NA
J gene: TRBJ2-7

CDR3 protein: CSVVRQDGTEAFF
CDR3 DNA: TGCAGCGTTGTACGCCAGGACGGCACTGAAGCTTTCTTT
V gene: TRBV29-1
D gene: NA
clone size: NA
J gene: TRBJ1-1

CDR3 protein: CASSFQGGETQYF
CDR3 DNA: TGCGCCAGCAGCTTTCAAGGGGGAGAGACCCAGTACTTC
V gene: TRBV5-1
D gene: NA
clone size: NA
J gene: TRBJ2-5

CDR3 protein: CASSAIQGRGAFF
CDR3 DNA: TGTGCCAGCAGCGCGATACAGGGTCGGGGAGCTTTCTTT
V gene: TRBV11-2
D gene: NA
clone size: NA
J gene: TRBJ1-1

CDR3 protein: CASSLDFFGGRGTDTQYF
CDR3 DNA: TGTGCCAGCAGCTTAGATTTTTTCGGGGGCCGCGGGACAGATACGCAGTATTTT
V gene: TRBV7-2
D gene: NA
clone size: NA
J gene: TRBJ2-3

CDR3 protein: CASGLDEGLGPYNEQFF
CDR3 DNA: TGTGCTAGTGGTTTGGACGAAGGACTAGGCCCCTACAATGAGCAGTTCTTC
V gene: TRBV12-5
D gene: TRBD2
clone size: NA
J gene: TRBJ2-1

CDR3 protein: CASPKWGNTGELFF
CDR3 DNA: TGTGCCAGCCCAAAGTGGGGGAACACCGGGGAGCTGTTTTTT
V gene: TRBV9
D gene: NA
clone size: NA
J gene: TRBJ2-2

CDR3 protein: CASSATGEGNSPLHF
CDR3 DNA: TGTGCCAGCAGCGCGACAGGGGAGGGTAATTCACCCCTCCACTTT
V gene: TRBV7-3
D gene: TRBD1
clone size: few
J gene: TRBJ1-6